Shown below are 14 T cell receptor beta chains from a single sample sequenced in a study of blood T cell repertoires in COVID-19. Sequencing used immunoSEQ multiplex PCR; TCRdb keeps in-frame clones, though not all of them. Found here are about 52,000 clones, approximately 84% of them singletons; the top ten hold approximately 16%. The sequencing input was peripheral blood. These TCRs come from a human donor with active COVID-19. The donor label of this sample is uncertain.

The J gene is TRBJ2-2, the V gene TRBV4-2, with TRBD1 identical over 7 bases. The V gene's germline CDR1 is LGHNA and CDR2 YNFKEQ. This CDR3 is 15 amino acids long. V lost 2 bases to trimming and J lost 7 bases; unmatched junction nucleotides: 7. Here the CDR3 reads CASSQLNRGRGELFF. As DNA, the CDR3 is TGTGCCAGCAGCCAACTAAACAGGGGACGCGGGGAGCTGTTTTTT.

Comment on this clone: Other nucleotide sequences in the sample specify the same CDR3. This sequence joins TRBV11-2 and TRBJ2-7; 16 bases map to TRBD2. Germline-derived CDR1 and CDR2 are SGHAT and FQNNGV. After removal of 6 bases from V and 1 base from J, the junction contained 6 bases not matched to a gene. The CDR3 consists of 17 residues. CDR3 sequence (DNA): TGTGCCAGCAGAACCGGGACTAGCGGGGGGGCGTCCTACGAGCAGTACTTC. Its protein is CASRTGTSGGASYEQYF.

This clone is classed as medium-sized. Written as DNA, the CDR3 is TGCGCCAGCGCCAGCAGTCGTTTCCGGGAACAGGGGGCTCTCATGGCCAAAAACATTCAGTACTTC. Its translation: CASASSRFREQGALMAKNIQYF. V is TRBV23-1 and J is TRBJ2-4; 9 positions agree with TRBD1. TRBV23-1 counts as an open reading frame of uncertain function. Trimming at V came to 8 bases and at J to 1 base, leaving 27 bases not matched to a gene. CDR3 size: 22 residues.

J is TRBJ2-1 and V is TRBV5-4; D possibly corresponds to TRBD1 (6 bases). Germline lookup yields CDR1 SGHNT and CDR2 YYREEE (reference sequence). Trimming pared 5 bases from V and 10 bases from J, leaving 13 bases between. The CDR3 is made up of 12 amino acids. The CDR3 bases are TGTGCCAGCAGTGCCGACAGGTTCGAGCAGTTCTTC. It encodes CASSADRFEQFF.

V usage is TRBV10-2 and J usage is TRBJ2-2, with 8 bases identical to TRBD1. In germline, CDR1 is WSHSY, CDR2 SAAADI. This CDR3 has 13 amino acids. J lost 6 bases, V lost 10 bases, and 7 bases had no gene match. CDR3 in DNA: TGCGCCATCCGACAGGGGACGTCCGGGGAGCTGTTTTTT. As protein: CAIRQGTSGELFF.

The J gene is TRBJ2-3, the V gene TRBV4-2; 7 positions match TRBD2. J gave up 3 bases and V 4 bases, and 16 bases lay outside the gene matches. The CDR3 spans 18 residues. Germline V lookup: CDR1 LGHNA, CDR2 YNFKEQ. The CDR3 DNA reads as TGTGCCAGCAGCCGAGGAAACACGGGGGGTTTCGGAACAGATACGCAGTATTTT. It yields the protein CASSRGNTGGFGTDTQYF.

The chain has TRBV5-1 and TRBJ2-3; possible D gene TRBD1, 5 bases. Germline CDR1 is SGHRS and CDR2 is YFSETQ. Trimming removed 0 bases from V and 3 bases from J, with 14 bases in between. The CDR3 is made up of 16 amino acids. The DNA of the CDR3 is TGCGCCAGCAGCTTGGAGGGTAGGGGCGGTACAGATACGCAGTATTTT. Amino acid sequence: CASSLEGRGGTDTQYF.

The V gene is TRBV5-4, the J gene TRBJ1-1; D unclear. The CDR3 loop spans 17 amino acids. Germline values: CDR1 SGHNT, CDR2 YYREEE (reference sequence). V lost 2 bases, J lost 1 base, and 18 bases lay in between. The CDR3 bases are TGTGCCAGCAGCTTTACCCCCAGGCGCTCAGGGAACACTGAAGCTTTCTTT. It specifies CASSFTPRRSGNTEAFF.

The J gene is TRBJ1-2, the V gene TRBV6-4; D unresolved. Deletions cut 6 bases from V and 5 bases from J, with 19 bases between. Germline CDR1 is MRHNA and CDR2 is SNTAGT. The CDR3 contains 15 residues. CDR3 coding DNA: TGTGCCAGCAGACCTAGTGCGGGATATGGGTATGGCTACACCTTC. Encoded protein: CASRPSAGYGYGYTF.

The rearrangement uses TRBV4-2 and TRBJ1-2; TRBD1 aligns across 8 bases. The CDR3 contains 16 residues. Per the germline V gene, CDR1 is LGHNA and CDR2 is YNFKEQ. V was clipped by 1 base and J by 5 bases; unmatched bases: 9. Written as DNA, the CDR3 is TGTGCCAGCAGCCAAGTAGGACAGGGTGGTCAGTATGGCTACACCTTC. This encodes CASSQVGQGGQYGYTF.

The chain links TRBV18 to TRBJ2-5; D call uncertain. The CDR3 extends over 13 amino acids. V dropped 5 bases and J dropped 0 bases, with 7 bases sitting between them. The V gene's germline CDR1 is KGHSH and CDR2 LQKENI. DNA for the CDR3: TGTGCCAGCTCAAGAGTGTACCAAGAGACCCAGTACTTC. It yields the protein CASSRVYQETQYF.

The CDR3 loop reads CASSLVAGNQETQYF. The CDR3 DNA is TGTGCCAGCAGCTTGGTGGCAGGAAACCAAGAGACCCAGTACTTC. The chain carries TRBV5-6 and TRBJ2-5; D is undetermined. CDR1 and CDR2 (germline): SGHDT, YYEEEE. V lost 0 bases to trimming and J lost 0 bases, with 9 bases between them. This CDR3 has 15 residues.

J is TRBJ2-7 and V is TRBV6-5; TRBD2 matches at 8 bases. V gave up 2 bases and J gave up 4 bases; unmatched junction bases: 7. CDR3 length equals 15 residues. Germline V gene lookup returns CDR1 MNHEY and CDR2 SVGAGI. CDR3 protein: CASSYRERGTYEQYF. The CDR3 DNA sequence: TGTGCCAGCAGTTACAGAGAGCGGGGGACTTACGAGCAGTACTTC.

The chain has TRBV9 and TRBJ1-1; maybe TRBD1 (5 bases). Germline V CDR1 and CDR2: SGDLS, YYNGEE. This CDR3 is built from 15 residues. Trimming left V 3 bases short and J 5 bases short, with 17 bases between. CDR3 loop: CASSGRGDGRTEAFF. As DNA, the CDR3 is TGTGCCAGCAGCGGTCGGGGGGACGGGAGGACTGAAGCTTTCTTT.